These 16 T cell receptor beta chains were sequenced from one sample in a study of T cell changes during pregnancy in multiple sclerosis. Sequencing was performed with immunoSEQ multiplex PCR; in TCRdb, only in-frame clones are kept and a portion is missing. Among about 77,000 clones listed, about 93% were seen once. Source: peripheral blood, taken after pregnancy. The receptor set was obtained from a female donor in good health, enrolled as a control in a pregnancy study.

The rearrangement joins TRBV7-9 to TRBJ2-3; D may be TRBD2 (5 bases). The CDR3 runs to 15 residues. Trimming pared 2 bases from V and 4 bases from J, leaving 13 bases between. Germline V gene lookup returns CDR1 SEHNR and CDR2 FQNEAQ (reference sequence). For the CDR3, the DNA is TGTGCCAGCAGCTTACAGGCTCTAGCAGCAGATACGCAGTATTTT. Its protein is CASSLQALAADTQYF.

This clone was observed a single time. The V gene is TRBV18, the J gene TRBJ1-6; D call uncertain. This CDR3 is built from 19 residues. Germline CDR1 and CDR2: KGHSH and LQKENI. V shed 4 bases and J shed 0 bases, with 19 bases lying between them. CDR3 in DNA: TGTGCCAGCTCACTCTCTTCTGGTGGGAGGAGCTCCTATAATTCACCCCTCCACTTT. Protein sequence: CASSLSSGGRSSYNSPLHF.

The genes are TRBV15 and TRBJ1-2, with a weak D call TRBD1 (6 bases). The germline CDR1 and CDR2 sequences are LNHNV and YYDKDF (reference sequence). The V and J ends lost 0 bases and 4 bases respectively, with 18 bases between them. The CDR3 loop spans 17 amino acids. The CDR3 region has the DNA TGTGCCACCAGCAGAGATCCCGGGACACCGCTTGGCTATGGCTACACCTTC. Residues: CATSRDPGTPLGYGYTF.

V is TRBV6-5 and J is TRBJ2-5; possible D gene TRBD1, 5 bases. V lost 4 bases, J lost 1 base, and 10 bases lay in between. CDR3 size: 14 residues. Per the germline V gene, CDR1 is MNHEY and CDR2 is SVGAGI. CDR3 sequence: CASSLRTTQETQYF. The CDR3 DNA follows: TGTGCCAGCAGTTTAAGGACAACCCAAGAGACCCAGTACTTC.

The chain couples TRBV5-4 to TRBJ1-3, with D unclear. CDR3 length: 15 residues. Germline loops: CDR1 SGHNT, CDR2 YYREEE (reference sequence). V gave up 0 bases and J gave up 4 bases, with 11 bases separating them. CDR3 nucleotide sequence: TGTGCCAGCAGCTTGGCAGGAATCTTCGGAAACACCATATATTTT. Residues: CASSLAGIFGNTIYF.

This clone has just one count. V usage is TRBV11-2 and J usage is TRBJ2-7; 12 positions match TRBD1. Germline V lookup: CDR1 SGHAT, CDR2 FQNNGV. The CDR3 length is 15 residues. The trim removed 5 bases at V and 5 bases at J, leaving 7 bases unmatched. In DNA, the CDR3 is TGTGCCAGCAGCCCAACCGGGACAGGGGGCGACGAGCAGTACTTC. This translates into CASSPTGTGGDEQYF.

The genes are TRBV7-8 and TRBJ2-4, with a possible D match to TRBD1 (5 bases). CDR3 length: 16 residues. The germline gives CDR1 SGHVS, CDR2 FQNEAQ. Trimming took 8 bases from V and 2 from J, leaving 19 bases between them. For the CDR3, the DNA is TGTGCCAGCGGCCCAAGGTGGGGCGGAACCAAAAACATTCAGTACTTC. Residues: CASGPRWGGTKNIQYF.

The chain joins TRBV19 to TRBJ1-1, with 7 positions matching TRBD1. V shed 0 bases and J 10 bases; nucleotides not matched to a gene: 5. Germline V gene data show CDR1 as LNHDA and CDR2 as SQIVND (reference sequence). The CDR3 loop spans 13 amino acids. The CDR3 nucleotides are TGTGCCAGTAGTATAGATTCCGACAGGGCAGCTTTCTTT. Its translation: CASSIDSDRAAFF. Looking up the rest from reference TRBV19 and TRBJ1-1 gives the full variable domain: DGGITQSPKYLFRKEGQNVTLSCEQNLNHDAMYWYRQDPGQGLRLIYYSQIVNDFQKGDIAEGYSVSREKKESFPLTVTSAQKNPTAFYLCASSIDSDRAAFFGQGTRLTVV.

The chain carries TRBV5-1 and TRBJ1-2, with D possibly matching TRBD1 (6 bases). The CDR3 extends over 14 amino acids. Germline values: CDR1 SGHRS, CDR2 YFSETQ. V was pared by 4 bases and J by 7 bases, with 17 bases between. The CDR3 nucleotides read TGCGCCAGCAGCCAGTTGGGGGGGGCTCTTGGCTACACCTTC. It encodes CASSQLGGALGYTF.

The J gene is TRBJ2-5, the V gene TRBV4-2; TRBD2 aligns across 10 bases. This CDR3 has 17 amino acids. From germline, CDR1 is LGHNA and CDR2 YNFKEQ. V lost 1 base, J lost 4 bases, and 9 bases stayed unmatched. CDR3 sequence reads: CASSQVSGGARVETQYF. For the CDR3, the DNA is TGTGCCAGCAGCCAAGTCAGCGGGGGGGCGAGGGTAGAGACCCAGTACTTC.

This clone was recorded once. The rearrangement uses TRBV6-6 and TRBJ2-1; the D gene is possibly TRBD1 (7 bases). Trimming removed 2 bases at V and 7 bases at J, with 18 bases between. The V gene's germline CDR1 is MNHNY and CDR2 SVGAGI (reference sequence). The CDR3 is 16 residues long. CDR3 nucleotides: TGTGCCAGCAGTTACCTCGGACAGGAGGGCTGGAATGAGCAGTTCTTC. This sequence encodes CASSYLGQEGWNEQFF.

The chain has TRBV5-8 and TRBJ1-2; tentative D call: TRBD1 (5 bases). The CDR3 runs 16 residues. The V gene lost 4 bases and the J gene lost 0 bases, with 16 bases spanning the gap. Germline lookup yields CDR1 SGHTS and CDR2 YDEGEE. The CDR3 DNA reads TGTGCCAGCAGCCCTGTGGCCCAGGGCCCTAACTATGGCTACACCTTC. This codes for CASSPVAQGPNYGYTF.

V gene TRBV28 combines with J gene TRBJ1-1, with 7 nucleotides matching TRBD1. The CDR3 totals 13 residues. J was trimmed by 1 base and V by 7 bases; bases with no gene match: 3. Germline V CDR1 and CDR2: MDHEN, SYDVKM. The CDR3 is CASKTGENTEAFF. The CDR3 nucleotides read TGTGCCAGCAAAACAGGGGAGAACACTGAAGCTTTCTTT. Complete variable domain (other parts from reference TRBV28 and TRBJ1-1): DVKVTQSSRYLVKRTGEKVFLECVQDMDHENMFWYRQDPGLGLRLIYFSYDVKMKEKGDIPEGYSVSREKKERFSLILESASTNQTSMYLCASKTGENTEAFFGQGTRLTVV.

This sequence joins TRBV5-8 and TRBJ1-5, with D possibly matching TRBD1 (5 bases). CDR3 length equals 15 residues. Trimming cost V 1 base and J 4 bases, with 12 bases left between them. The germline gives CDR1 SGHTS, CDR2 YDEGEE. In nucleotides, the CDR3 is TGTGCCAGCAGCTTGCTAGGGGCCGCAAATCAGCCCCAGCATTTT. Its translation is CASSLLGAANQPQHF.

This sequence joins TRBV4-1 and TRBJ2-7, with a weak D call TRBD2 (5 bases). The CDR3 spans 13 residues. Per the germline V gene, CDR1 is MGHRA and CDR2 is YSYEKL. The V end was cut by 6 bases, the J end by 7 bases, with 16 bases between. The CDR3 DNA reads as TGCGCCAGCAGTCGACCCGGGGTTGGTGAGCAGTACTTC. Its translation: CASSRPGVGEQYF.

This clone was picked up one time. The J gene is TRBJ1-4, the V gene TRBV27, with D possibly matching TRBD1 (5 bases). The CDR3 runs to 13 residues. CDR1 MNHEY and CDR2 SMNVEV come from the germline V gene (reference sequence). Trimming took off 2 bases at V and 13 bases at J, with 14 bases between the two ends. CDR3 region: CASSLGFGALLFF. CDR3 DNA: TGTGCCAGCAGTTTAGGCTTTGGGGCTCTACTGTTTTTT. Full variable domain (outside the CDR3, taken from reference TRBV27 and TRBJ1-4): EAQVTQNPRYLITVTGKKLTVTCSQNMNHEYMSWYRQDPGLGLRQIYYSMNVEVTDKGDVPEGYKVSRKEKRNFPLILESPSPNQTSLYFCASSLGFGALLFFGSGTQLSVL.